This T cell receptor beta chain is drawn from a study of blood T cell repertoires in COVID-19. A single count supports this clone. Per the original methods: How many nucleated cells were present was estimated from reference gene primer amplification. The method was immunoSEQ multiplex PCR; TCRdb's version includes in-frame clones alone and lacks a portion of them. Clone size and V and J calls were adopted from that table, with D and trimming inferred from the DNA. Here the sample spans 260,000 or so clones, about nine tenths being singletons. Across about two dozen US areas, participants ranged in age from about 18 to 100 years. With 5 bases removed from V and 0 bases from J, the gap between germline ends came to 10 bases. Per the germline V gene, CDR1 is MDHEN and CDR2 is SYDVKM. The CDR3 spans 14 residues.

The chain uses TRBV28 and TRBJ1-2; no clear D gene. The TCR originated in a woman aged 40 to 50 with acute COVID-19. The sample comprised PBMCs or T cells enriched from blood (not recorded which). The CDR3 here is CASSLQYPNYGYTF. The DNA for the CDR3 is TGTGCCAGCAGTCTCCAGTATCCTAACTATGGCTACACCTTC.